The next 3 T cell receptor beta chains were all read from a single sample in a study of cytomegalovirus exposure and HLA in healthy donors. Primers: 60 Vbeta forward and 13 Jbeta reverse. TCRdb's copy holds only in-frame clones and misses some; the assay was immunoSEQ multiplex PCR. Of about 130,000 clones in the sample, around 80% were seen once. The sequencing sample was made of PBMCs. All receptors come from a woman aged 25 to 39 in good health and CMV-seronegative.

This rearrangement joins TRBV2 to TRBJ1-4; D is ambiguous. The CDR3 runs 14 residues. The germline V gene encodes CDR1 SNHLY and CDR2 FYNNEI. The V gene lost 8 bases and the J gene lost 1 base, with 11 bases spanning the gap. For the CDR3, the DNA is TGTGCCAGCTCCCGGGAACTAACTAATGAAAAACTGTTTTTT. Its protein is CASSRELTNEKLFF.

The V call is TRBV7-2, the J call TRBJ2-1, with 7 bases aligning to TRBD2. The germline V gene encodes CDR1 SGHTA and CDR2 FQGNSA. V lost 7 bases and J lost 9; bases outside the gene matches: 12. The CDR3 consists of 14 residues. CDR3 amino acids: CASTPTSDYGEQFF. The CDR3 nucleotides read TGTGCCAGCACTCCTACTAGCGACTACGGTGAGCAGTTCTTC. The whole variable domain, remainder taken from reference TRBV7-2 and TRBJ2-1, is GAGVSQSPSNKVTEKGKDVELRCDPISGHTALYWYRQSLGQGLEFLIYFQGNSAPDKSGLPSDRFSAERTGGSVSTLTIQRTQQEDSAVYLCASTPTSDYGEQFFGPGTRLTVL.

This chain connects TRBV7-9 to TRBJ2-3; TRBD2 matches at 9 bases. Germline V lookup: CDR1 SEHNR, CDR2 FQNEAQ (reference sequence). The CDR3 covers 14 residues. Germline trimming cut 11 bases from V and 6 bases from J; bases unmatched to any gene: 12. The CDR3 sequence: CAHVGREGRDTQYF. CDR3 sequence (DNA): TGTGCCCACGTAGGGCGGGAGGGCCGTGATACGCAGTATTTT.